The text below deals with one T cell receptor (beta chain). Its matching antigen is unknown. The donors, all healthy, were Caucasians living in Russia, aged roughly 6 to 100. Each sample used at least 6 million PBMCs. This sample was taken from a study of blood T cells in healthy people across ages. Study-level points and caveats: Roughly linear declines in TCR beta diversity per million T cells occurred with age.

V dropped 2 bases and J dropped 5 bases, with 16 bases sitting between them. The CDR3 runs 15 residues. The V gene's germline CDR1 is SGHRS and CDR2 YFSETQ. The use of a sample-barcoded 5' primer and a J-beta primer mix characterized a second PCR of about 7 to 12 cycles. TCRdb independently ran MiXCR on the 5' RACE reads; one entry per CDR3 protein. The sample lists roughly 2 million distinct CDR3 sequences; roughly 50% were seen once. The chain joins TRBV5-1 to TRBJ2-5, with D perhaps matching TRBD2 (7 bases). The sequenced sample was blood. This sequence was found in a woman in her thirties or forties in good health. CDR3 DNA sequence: TGCGCCAGCAGCTTCGAGGGGGGGCTGGGGGAGACCCAGTACTTC. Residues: CASSFEGGLGETQYF. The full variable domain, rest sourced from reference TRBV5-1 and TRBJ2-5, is KAGVTQTPRYLIKTRGQQVTLSCSPISGHRSVSWYQQTPGQGLQFLFEYFSETQRNKGNFPGRFSGRQFSNSRSEMNVSTLELGDSALYLCASSFEGGLGETQYFGPGTRLLVL.